This TCR beta chain was found in a study of OX40 agonist ivuxolimab in advanced cancers. Study-level findings and limits: The CD4+ and CD8+ T cells in the blood had expanded clonally by week 6 at 0.1 to 3.0 mg/kg.

The germline V gene has CDR1 LNHDA and CDR2 SQIVND (reference sequence). The CDR3 loop spans 12 amino acids. TCRdb's table, derived via immunoSEQ multiplex PCR, lists solely in-frame clones and lacks some. The table records approximately 20,000 clones, 80% to 90% of them present only once. A remark on this clone: Its antigen is unidentified. Its ends do not fully match the called genes, so a read error is possible.

The V call is TRBV19, the J call TRBJ1-1, with a tentative D call TRBD1 (5 bases). This sample comprised CD4+ or CD8+ T cells sorted from blood, obtained in a trial of the OX40 agonist ivuxolimab. This TCR derives from an adult with an advanced solid tumor such as melanoma, head and neck, liver or kidney cancer. In DNA, the CDR3 is TGTGCCAGTAGTATATATGCAGGGCCGGATATCTTT. Protein sequence: CASSIYAGPDIF.